These 16 T cell receptor beta chains were all obtained from the same sample, sequenced in a study of blood T cells in healthy people across ages. Together with a sample-barcoded 5' primer, a J-beta primer mix was included in a second PCR lasting about 7 to 11 cycles. MiXCR, applied by TCRdb to the 5' RACE reads, yields one record per CDR3 protein. The sample has about 810,000 distinct CDR3 sequences; 35% to 40% are singletons. The sequencing sample was made of blood. These receptors were obtained from a man younger than 35 in good health.

This clonotype was recorded a few times. This chain uses TRBV10-3 with TRBJ1-2; D is perhaps TRBD1 (6 bases). The CDR3 spans 17 residues. Trimming removed 2 bases at V and 0 bases at J, with 16 bases between. Germline-derived CDR1 and CDR2 are ENHRY and SYGVKD. Here the CDR3 reads CAISELLPTGANYGYTF. The CDR3 coding sequence is TGTGCCATCAGTGAGCTACTACCGACAGGAGCTAACTATGGCTACACCTTC.

The chain couples TRBV6-2 or TRBV6-3 to TRBJ1-1, with a tentative D call TRBD1 (6 bases). This CDR3 is 14 amino acids long. Trimming left V 6 bases short and J 3 bases short, with 14 bases between. The germline V gene has CDR1 MNHEY and CDR2 SVGEGT. The CDR3 nucleotides read TGTGCCAGCAGACACAGGGTTTATGACACTGAAGCTTTCTTT. Translation: CASRHRVYDTEAFF.

V is TRBV27 and J is TRBJ1-1, with D uncertain. V was shortened by 8 bases and J by 1 base, with 17 bases between the two germline ends. The CDR3 spans 15 residues. The germline V gene encodes CDR1 MNHEY and CDR2 SMNVEV (reference sequence). As DNA, the CDR3 is TGTGCCAGCGGATCAAGAGGGTCACCGAACACTGAAGCTTTCTTT. Translation: CASGSRGSPNTEAFF.

The V call is TRBV29-1, the J call TRBJ2-1; tentatively, D is TRBD1 or TRBD2 (6 bases each). V lost 7 bases, J lost 4 bases, and 20 bases lay in between. The CDR3 is made up of 15 amino acids. Germline-derived CDR1 and CDR2 are SQVTM and ANQGSEA. This chain's CDR3 is CSAVRGPGAYNEQFF. CDR3 coding DNA: TGCAGCGCCGTTCGGGGACCGGGGGCGTACAATGAGCAGTTCTTC.

Note on this clonotype: Being one base from a much bigger clone, this may be a read error. The V call is TRBV7-2, the J call TRBJ2-1, with 7 bases that match TRBD2. The CDR3 has 15 amino acids. Germline assignment: CDR1 SGHTA and CDR2 FQGNSA. The CDR3 bases are TGTGCCAGCAGCTTATCTAGCGGCTCCTACAATGGGCAGTTCTTC. Encoded protein: CASSLSSGSYNGQFF.

Comments on this clonotype: One end of the junction does not line up with germline, which may come from a read error. The chain couples TRBV12-3 or TRBV12-4 to TRBJ2-7; D remains ambiguous. The CDR3 contains 14 residues. The CDR3 spells CAGSFDGNSYEQYF. The CDR3 DNA reads TGTGCCGGCAGTTTTGATGGAAACTCCTACGAGCAGTACTTC.

Only a few counts were recorded for this clonotype. The CDR3 nucleotides read TGCAGTGCTACCCTAGCGGGGGGGCGCAATGAGCAGTTCTTC. Its protein is CSATLAGGRNEQFF. The gene calls are TRBV20-1 and TRBJ2-1, with 12 bases identical to TRBD2. Trimming cost V 4 bases and J 6 bases; bases outside gene matches: 4. The V gene's germline CDR1 is DFQATT and CDR2 SNEGSKA (reference sequence). The CDR3 runs to 14 residues.

The chain carries TRBV6-1 and TRBJ2-1; no firm D call. This CDR3 comprises 13 residues. Germline V CDR1 and CDR2: MNHNS, SASEGT. V was pared by 0 bases and J by 5 bases, with 5 bases between. The CDR3 is CASSEAWDNEQFF. DNA of the CDR3: TGTGCCAGCAGTGAAGCTTGGGACAATGAGCAGTTCTTC.

Note on this clonotype: The missing conserved phenylalanine or tryptophan at the end of this CDR3 makes a read error likely. The rearrangement uses TRBV9 and TRBJ2-7; 9 nucleotides line up with TRBD1. The DNA end is more similar to TRBJ2-5, so the J call may be wrong. The CDR3 loop spans 15 amino acids. Germline V gene lookup returns CDR1 SGDLS and CDR2 YYNGEE. The CDR3 spells CVSSPGQGIRETQYY. As DNA, the CDR3 is TGTGTCAGTTCACCGGGACAGGGAATCCGAGAGACCCAGTACTAC.

V is TRBV29-1 and J is TRBJ2-1; perhaps TRBD2 as D (5 bases). The germline V gene encodes CDR1 SQVTM and CDR2 ANQGSEA. Between the trimmed V and J ends, which lost 3 bases and 6 bases, there was a span of 15 bases. The CDR3 totals 14 residues. CDR3 in DNA: TGCAGCGTTGATGCCAGGACTCCCCTCAATGAGCAGTTCTTC. Encoded protein: CSVDARTPLNEQFF.

V gene TRBV4-1 combines with J gene TRBJ2-3, with 13 bases lining up with TRBD2. The CDR3 spans 17 residues. Trimming at V came to 8 bases and at J to 2 bases, leaving 10 bases not matched to a gene. Germline CDR1 and CDR2: MGHRA and YSYEKL. In nucleotides, the CDR3 is TGCGCCAGCGGCCCTCAGACTAGCGGGGGGTCCACAGATACGCAGTATTTT. This gives the protein CASGPQTSGGSTDTQYF.

As to this clonotype: A much larger clonotype is one base distant, so this may be a read error. V and J are TRBV6-4 and TRBJ2-1; TRBD1 matches 9 bases. CDR3 length: 14 amino acids. Germline-derived CDR1 and CDR2 are MRHNA and SNTAGT. With 0 bases clipped from V and 6 bases from J, the junction kept 0 bases outside the gene matches. Here the CDR3 reads CASSDSTGGNEQFF. In DNA form, the CDR3 reads TGTGCCAGCAGTGACTCGACAGGGGGCAATGAGCAGTTCTTC.

This clonotype was seen only a few times. This sequence joins TRBV30 and TRBJ2-1; 7 nucleotides line up with TRBD1. Trimming took 1 base from V and 7 from J; bases not matched to a gene: 7. Per the germline V gene, CDR1 is GTSNPN and CDR2 is SVGIG (reference sequence). CDR3 size: 14 residues. In DNA, the CDR3 is TGTGCCTGGAGTGGATCAAGGGGGCAAAATGAGCAGTTCTTC. Its protein product is CAWSGSRGQNEQFF.

This clonotype was picked up a small number of times. This chain uses TRBV2 with TRBJ2-6; D remains unclear. CDR1 SNHLY and CDR2 FYNNEI come from the germline V gene. V was cut by 7 bases and J by 0 bases, with 10 bases left in between. The CDR3 extends over 15 amino acids. CDR3 in amino acids: CASTLMFSGANVLTF. CDR3 sequence (DNA): TGTGCCAGCACCCTCATGTTCTCTGGGGCCAACGTCCTGACTTTC.

This rearrangement joins TRBV27 to TRBJ1-5; possible D gene TRBD1, 5 bases. CDR1 and CDR2 (germline): MNHEY, SMNVEV (reference sequence). Trimming pared 3 bases from V and 2 bases from J, leaving 20 bases between. The CDR3 extends over 18 amino acids. The CDR3 reads CASSLEGGGGIGNQPQHF. The CDR3 coding sequence is TGTGCCAGCAGTTTGGAGGGCGGGGGGGGTATCGGCAATCAGCCCCAGCATTTT.

This clonotype was picked up a small number of times. V is TRBV29-1 and J is TRBJ1-2; TRBD1 aligns across 8 bases. CDR1 and CDR2 (germline): SQVTM, ANQGSEA. V lost 7 bases and J lost 1; bases outside the gene matches: 8. This CDR3 has 14 amino acids. CDR3 amino acids: CSAGDRQFNYGYTF. CDR3 in DNA: TGCAGCGCTGGGGACAGGCAATTTAACTATGGCTACACCTTC.